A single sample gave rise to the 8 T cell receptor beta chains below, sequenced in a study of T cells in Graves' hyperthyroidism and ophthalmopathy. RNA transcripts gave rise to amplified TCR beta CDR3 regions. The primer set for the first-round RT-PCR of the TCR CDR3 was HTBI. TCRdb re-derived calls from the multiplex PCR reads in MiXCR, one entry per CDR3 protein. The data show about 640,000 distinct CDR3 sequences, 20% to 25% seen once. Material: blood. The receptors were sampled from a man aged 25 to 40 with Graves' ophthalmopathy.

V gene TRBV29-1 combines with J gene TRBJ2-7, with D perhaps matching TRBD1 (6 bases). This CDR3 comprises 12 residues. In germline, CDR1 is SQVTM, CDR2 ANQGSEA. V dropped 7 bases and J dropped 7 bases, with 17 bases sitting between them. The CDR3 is CSARDTNYEQYF. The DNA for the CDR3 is TGCAGCGCCCGGGACACCAACTATGAGCAGTACTTC.

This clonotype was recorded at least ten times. The CDR3 is CASSKTGGEYYNEQFF. The CDR3 region has the DNA TGCGCCAGCAGCAAAACAGGGGGCGAGTATTACAATGAGCAGTTCTTC. The chain is built from TRBV5-1 and TRBJ2-1, with 9 bases that match TRBD1. CDR3 length: 16 residues. CDR1 is SGHRS, CDR2 YFSETQ, per germline. Trimming at V came to 4 bases and at J to 4 bases, leaving 9 bases not matched to a gene.

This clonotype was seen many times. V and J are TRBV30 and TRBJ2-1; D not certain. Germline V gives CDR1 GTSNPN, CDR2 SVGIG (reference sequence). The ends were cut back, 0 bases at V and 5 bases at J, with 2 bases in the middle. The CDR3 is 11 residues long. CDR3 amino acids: CAWSVNNEQFF. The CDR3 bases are TGTGCCTGGAGTGTAAACAATGAGCAGTTCTTC.

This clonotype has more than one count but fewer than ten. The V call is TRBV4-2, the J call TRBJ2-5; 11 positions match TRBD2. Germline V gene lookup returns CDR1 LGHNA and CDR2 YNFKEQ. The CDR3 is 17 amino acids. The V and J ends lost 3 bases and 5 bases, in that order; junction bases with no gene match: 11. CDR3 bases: TGTGCCAGCAGCCACGCCCCGGGACTAGCGGACGGGGAGACCCAGTACTTC. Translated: CASSHAPGLADGETQYF.

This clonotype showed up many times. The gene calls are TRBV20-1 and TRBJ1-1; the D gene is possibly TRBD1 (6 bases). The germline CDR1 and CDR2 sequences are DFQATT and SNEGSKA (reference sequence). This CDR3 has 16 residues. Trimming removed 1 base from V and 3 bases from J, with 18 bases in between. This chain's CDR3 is CSARARFRGRDTEAFF. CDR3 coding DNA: TGCAGTGCTAGAGCGCGATTCAGGGGTAGGGACACTGAAGCTTTCTTT.

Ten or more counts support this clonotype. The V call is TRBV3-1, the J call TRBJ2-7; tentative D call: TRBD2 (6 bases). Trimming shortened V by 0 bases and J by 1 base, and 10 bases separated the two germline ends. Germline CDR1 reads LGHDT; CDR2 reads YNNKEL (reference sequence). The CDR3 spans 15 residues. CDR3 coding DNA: TGTGCCAGCAGCCAAGAAACTAGCACGTCCTACGAGCAGTACTTC. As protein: CASSQETSTSYEQYF.

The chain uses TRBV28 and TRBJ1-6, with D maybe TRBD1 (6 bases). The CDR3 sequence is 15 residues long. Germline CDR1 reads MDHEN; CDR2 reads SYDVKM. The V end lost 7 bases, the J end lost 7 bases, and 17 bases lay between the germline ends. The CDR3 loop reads CASNVEGVRNSPLHF. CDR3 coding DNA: TGTGCCAGCAATGTGGAGGGGGTGAGGAATTCACCCCTCCACTTT.

CDR3 in amino acids: CASSPTATQPQHF. For the CDR3, the DNA is TGTGCCAGCAGCCCGACAGCAACTCAGCCCCAGCATTTT. The chain couples TRBV27 to TRBJ1-5; perhaps TRBD1 as D (5 bases). The germline V gene has CDR1 MNHEY and CDR2 SMNVEV (reference sequence). Trimming pared 6 bases from V and 6 bases from J, leaving 12 bases between. The CDR3 runs 13 residues.